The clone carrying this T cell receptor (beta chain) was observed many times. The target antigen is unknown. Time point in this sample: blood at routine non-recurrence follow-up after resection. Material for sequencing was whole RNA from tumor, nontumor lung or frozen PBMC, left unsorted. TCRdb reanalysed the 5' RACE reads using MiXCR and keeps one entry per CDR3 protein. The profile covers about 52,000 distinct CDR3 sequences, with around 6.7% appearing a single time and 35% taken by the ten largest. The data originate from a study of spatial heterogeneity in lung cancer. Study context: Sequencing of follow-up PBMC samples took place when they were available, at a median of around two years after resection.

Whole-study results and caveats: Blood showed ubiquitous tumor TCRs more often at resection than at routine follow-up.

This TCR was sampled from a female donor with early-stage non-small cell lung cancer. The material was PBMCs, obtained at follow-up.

The CDR3, as DNA: TGTGCCAGCAGCTTAAAAGCTGGGGCCAACGTCCTGACTTTC. The encoded protein is CASSLKAGANVLTF. The rearrangement joins TRBV7-9 to TRBJ2-6; D not certain. This CDR3 has 14 amino acids. The V gene's germline CDR1 is SEHNR and CDR2 FQNEAQ (reference sequence). V gave up 2 bases and J gave up 2 bases, with 4 bases separating them.